A selection of T cell receptor beta chains follows, all from one sample in a study of early T cells in non-severe SARS-CoV-2 infection. TCRdb processed the 5' RACE reads anew with MiXCR; each CDR3 protein has one entry. The sample yields more than 65,000 distinct CDR3 sequences, about an eighth seen once. Sequences were obtained from whole blood. These receptor sequences come from an adult who was a healthcare worker with PCR-confirmed SARS-CoV-2 infection or an uninfected control (not recorded which). Both conserved end residues are part of each CDR3. D genes are given only for firm matches. Some rows mark clone size as missing; the rest say once, few, many or name a class of expanded clone.

size: few
D: TRBD2
V: TRBV11-2
length: 17
J: TRBJ2-1
CDR3: CASSLELAGGPGNEQFF
DNA: TGTGCCAGCAGCTTAGAACTAGCGGGAGGGCCTGGCAATGAGCAGTTCTTC

size: many
D: .
V: TRBV6-6
length: 12
J: TRBJ1-5
CDR3: CASRPNNQPQHF
DNA: TGTGCCAGCAGACCTAATAATCAGCCCCAGCATTTT

size: many
D: .
V: TRBV11-2
length: 14
J: TRBJ2-1
CDR3: CASSFKVGLLEQFF
DNA: TGTGCCAGCAGCTTTAAGGTGGGCCTACTGGAGCAGTTCTTC

size: many
D: .
V: TRBV4-3
length: 15
J: TRBJ2-7
CDR3: CASSQEDSDTYEQYF
DNA: TGCGCCAGCAGCCAAGAGGACAGTGATACCTACGAGCAGTACTTC

size: many
D: TRBD2
V: TRBV12-3/TRBV12-4
length: 15
J: TRBJ2-1
CDR3: CATYQSGSSYNEQFF
DNA: TGTGCCACTTACCAAAGCGGGAGCTCCTACAATGAGCAGTTCTTC

size: many
D: .
V: TRBV28
length: 14
J: TRBJ1-2
CDR3: CASSFSGVGYGYTF
DNA: TGTGCCAGCAGTTTTTCAGGGGTAGGCTATGGCTACACCTTC

size: many
D: .
V: TRBV7-9
length: 12
J: TRBJ2-7
CDR3: CASSSEPGEQYF
DNA: TGTGCCAGCAGCTCGGAGCCGGGTGAGCAGTACTTC

size: few
D: TRBD2
V: TRBV7-2
length: 16
J: TRBJ2-2
CDR3: CASSFRLASGTGELFF
DNA: TGTGCCAGCAGCTTTAGACTAGCGTCGGGCACCGGGGAGCTGTTTTTT

size: many
D: .
V: TRBV7-6
length: 17
J: TRBJ2-1
CDR3: CASSLLTVPITYNEQFF
DNA: TGTGCCAGCAGCTTATTGACAGTCCCCATTACCTACAATGAGCAGTTCTTC

size: many
D: TRBD1
V: TRBV6-2/TRBV6-3
length: 15
J: TRBJ2-1
CDR3: CASSYGGQGNNEQFF
DNA: TGTGCCAGCAGTTACGGGGGACAGGGAAACAATGAGCAGTTCTTC

size: .
D: .
V: TRBV20-1
length: 11
J: TRBJ2-1
CDR3: CSVRRVGEQFF
DNA: TGCAGTGTAAGAAGGGTGGGTGAGCAGTTCTTC

size: many
D: TRBD1
V: TRBV20-1
length: 13
J: TRBJ1-4
CDR3: CSAHKTGHGKLFF
DNA: TGCAGTGCTCACAAGACAGGGCATGGAAAACTGTTTTTT

size: many
D: TRBD1
V: TRBV2
length: 15
J: TRBJ1-1
CDR3: CASSEQGVVDTEAFF
DNA: TGTGCCAGCAGTGAACAGGGGGTGGTCGACACTGAAGCTTTCTTT

size: many
D: TRBD1
V: TRBV29-1
length: 13
J: TRBJ2-7
CDR3: CSATGAISYEQYF
DNA: TGCAGCGCTACAGGGGCGATTTCCTACGAGCAGTACTTC

size: many
D: TRBD1
V: TRBV28
length: 15
J: TRBJ2-7
CDR3: CASSDRGPLSYEQYF
DNA: TGTGCCAGCAGTGACAGGGGTCCCCTCTCCTACGAGCAGTACTTC

size: many
D: TRBD1
V: TRBV18
length: 15
J: TRBJ1-3
CDR3: CASSGTGDSGNTIYF
DNA: TGTGCCAGCTCCGGGACAGGCGATTCTGGAAACACCATATATTTT